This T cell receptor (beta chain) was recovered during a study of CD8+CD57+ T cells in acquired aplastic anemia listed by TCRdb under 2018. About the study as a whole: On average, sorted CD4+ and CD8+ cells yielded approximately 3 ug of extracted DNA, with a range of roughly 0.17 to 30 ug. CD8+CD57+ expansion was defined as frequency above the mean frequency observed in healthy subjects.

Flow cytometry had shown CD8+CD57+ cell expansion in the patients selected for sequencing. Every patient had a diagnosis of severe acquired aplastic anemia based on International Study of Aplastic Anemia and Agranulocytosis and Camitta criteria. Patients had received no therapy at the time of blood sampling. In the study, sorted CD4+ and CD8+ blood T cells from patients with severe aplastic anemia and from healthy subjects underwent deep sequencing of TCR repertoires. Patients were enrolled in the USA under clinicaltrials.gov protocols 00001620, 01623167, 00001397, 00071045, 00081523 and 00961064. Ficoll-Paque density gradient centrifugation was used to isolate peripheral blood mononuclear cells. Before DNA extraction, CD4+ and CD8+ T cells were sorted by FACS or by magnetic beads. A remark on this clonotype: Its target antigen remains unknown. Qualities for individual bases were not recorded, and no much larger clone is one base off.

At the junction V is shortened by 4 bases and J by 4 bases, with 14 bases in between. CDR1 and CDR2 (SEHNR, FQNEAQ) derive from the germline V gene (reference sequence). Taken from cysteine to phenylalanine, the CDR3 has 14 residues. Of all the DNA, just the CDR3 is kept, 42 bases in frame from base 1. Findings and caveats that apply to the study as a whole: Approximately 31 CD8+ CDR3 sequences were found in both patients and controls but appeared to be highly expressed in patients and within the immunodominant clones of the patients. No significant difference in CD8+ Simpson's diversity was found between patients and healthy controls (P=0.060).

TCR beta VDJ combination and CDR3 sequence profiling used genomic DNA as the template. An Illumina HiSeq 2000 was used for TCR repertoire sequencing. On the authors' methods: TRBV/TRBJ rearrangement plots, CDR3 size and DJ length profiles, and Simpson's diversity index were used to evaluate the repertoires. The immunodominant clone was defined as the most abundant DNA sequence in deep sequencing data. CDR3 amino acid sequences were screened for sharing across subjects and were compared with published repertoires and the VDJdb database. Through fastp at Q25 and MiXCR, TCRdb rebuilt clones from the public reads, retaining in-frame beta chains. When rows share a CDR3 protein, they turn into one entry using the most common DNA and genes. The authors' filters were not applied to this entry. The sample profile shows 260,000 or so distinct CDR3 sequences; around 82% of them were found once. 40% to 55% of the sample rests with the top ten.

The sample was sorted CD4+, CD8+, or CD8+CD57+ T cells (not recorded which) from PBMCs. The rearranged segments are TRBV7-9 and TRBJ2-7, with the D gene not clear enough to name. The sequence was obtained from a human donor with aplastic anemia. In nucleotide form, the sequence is TGTGCCAGCAGCTCCTCACACGGTACATACGAGCAGTACTTC. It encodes CASSSSHGTYEQYF.